A selection of T cell receptor beta chains follows, all from one sample in a study of vaccination effects on CD4 cells after COVID-19. Their antigens are not known. Repertoires were generated with immunoSEQ multiplex PCR, while TCRdb's copy carries only in-frame clones and drops some. There are 20,000 to 25,000 clones in the sample; approximately 77% occur only once, and approximately 20% lies in the top ten. The source material was CD4+ T cells from PBMCs cultured with HCoV-NL63 spike peptides, sampled before COVID-19 vaccination. These receptors were collected from a human donor who received a COVID-19 vaccine. The CDR3 runs from the conserved cysteine through the conserved F or W. Each record gives: CDR3 protein, CDR3 DNA, J gene, clone size, D gene, V gene. A D gene is named only where the DNA matches it firmly. Some rows mark clone size as missing; the rest say once, few, many or name a class of expanded clone.

CASSEYGSQPQHF,TGTGCCAGCAGTGAGTATGGGAGTCAGCCCCAGCATTTT,TRBJ1-5,.,.,TRBV6-4
CATSSLAGGRGHTDTQYF,TGTGCCACCAGCAGCCTAGCGGGGGGGCGGGGACACACAGATACGCAGTATTTT,TRBJ2-3,.,TRBD2,TRBV15
CASSRLAGYNEQFF,TGTGCCAGCAGCAGACTAGCGGGGTACAATGAGCAGTTCTTC,TRBJ2-1,.,TRBD2,TRBV2
CASSEQTGFNEKLFF,TGTGCCAGCAGCGAACAGACGGGCTTTAATGAAAAACTGTTTTTT,TRBJ1-4,.,.,TRBV7-2
CASSRTLNTEAFF,TGCGCCAGCAGCCGAACGTTGAACACTGAAGCTTTCTTT,TRBJ1-1,.,.,TRBV5-1
CASSLAGTATHQPQHF,TGTGCCAGCAGCTTGGCCGGGACAGCGACGCATCAGCCCCAGCATTTT,TRBJ1-5,.,TRBD1,TRBV5-6
CATRTGRDTEAFF,TGTGCCACTCGGACAGGACGGGACACTGAAGCTTTCTTT,TRBJ1-1,.,TRBD1,TRBV10-3
CASSDNRAGGYTF,TGTGCCAGCAGTGATAACAGGGCGGGAGGCTACACCTTC,TRBJ1-2,few,.,TRBV6-1
CASSVSGTGATGNTIYF,TGTGCCAGCAGCGTGTCGGGGACAGGGGCGACTGGAAACACCATATATTTT,TRBJ1-3,.,TRBD1,TRBV9
CASISDGTGELFF,TGCGCCAGCATTTCGGACGGGACCGGGGAGCTGTTTTTT,TRBJ2-2,.,.,TRBV5-1
CASSSFYEQYF,TGTGCCAGCAGCTCCTTCTACGAGCAGTACTTC,TRBJ2-7,.,.,TRBV5-6
CASSVSGISNTEAFF,TGTGCCAGCAGTGTCAGTGGCATTTCAAACACTGAAGCTTTCTTT,TRBJ1-1,.,.,TRBV2
CASSYLLGGADTEAFF,TGTGCCAGCAGTTACCTGCTGGGGGGGGCGGACACTGAAGCTTTCTTT,TRBJ1-1,few,.,TRBV6-7
CASTLTNANYGYTF,TGTGCCAGTACCCTGACAAATGCTAACTATGGCTACACCTTC,TRBJ1-2,.,.,TRBV19
CASSLPSGTGELFF,TGTGCCAGCAGCCTACCCTCGGGCACCGGGGAGCTGTTTTTT,TRBJ2-2,.,.,TRBV3-1/TRBV3-2
CASSLGASGTYSYEQYF,TGCGCCAGCAGCTTGGGGGCTAGCGGTACCTACTCCTACGAGCAGTACTTC,TRBJ2-7,.,TRBD2,TRBV5-1
CASSLGLQETQYF,TGTGCCAGCAGTTTGGGTCTACAAGAGACCCAGTACTTC,TRBJ2-5,.,.,TRBV12-3/TRBV12-4
CASSLAMGSSTDTQYF,TGTGCCAGCAGCTTAGCGATGGGATCTAGCACAGATACGCAGTATTTT,TRBJ2-3,.,.,TRBV7-9
CASSPWDSRTDTQYF,TGTGCCAGCAGCCCGTGGGACAGCCGCACAGATACGCAGTATTTT,TRBJ2-3,once,TRBD1,TRBV7-2
CASSPPTSGGGNEQFF,TGTGCCAGCTCACCACCGACTAGCGGGGGGGGCAATGAGCAGTTCTTC,TRBJ2-1,few,TRBD2,TRBV18
CASLRIQATELFF,TGTGCCAGCCTACGAATACAGGCTACTGAACTGTTTTTT,TRBJ1-4,.,.,TRBV2
CASRMGGPETQYF,TGTGCCAGCAGGATGGGCGGCCCAGAGACCCAGTACTTC,TRBJ2-5,.,.,TRBV21-1
CSVLDGTDTQYF,TGCAGCGTTTTGGACGGGACAGATACGCAGTATTTT,TRBJ2-3,.,.,TRBV29-1
CASQRQFTDTQYF,TGTGCCAGCCAACGACAGTTCACAGATACGCAGTATTTT,TRBJ2-3,.,.,TRBV2
CASSIQGGVGRIEAFF,TGTGCCAGTAGTATCCAAGGGGGGGTAGGAAGGATTGAAGCTTTCTTT,TRBJ1-1,.,.,TRBV19
CASSLVQGTGGETQYF,TGTGCTAGCAGCTTAGTCCAGGGAACAGGGGGCGAGACCCAGTACTTC,TRBJ2-5,.,TRBD1,TRBV7-7
CASSFEVLRGADTQYF,TGTGCCAGCAGCTTTGAGGTGCTTCGCGGCGCAGATACGCAGTATTTT,TRBJ2-3,.,.,TRBV7-2
CASSSNYGYTF,TGTGCCAGCAGCTCTAACTATGGCTACACCTTC,TRBJ1-2,few,.,TRBV11-2